The clone carrying this T cell receptor beta chain was observed a handful of times. In the source study's methods: Reference gene primers were amplified, and this amplification served to estimate nucleated cell counts. Sequenced by immunoSEQ multiplex PCR; TCRdb stores in-frame clones only, minus some. That table is the source of V, J and clone size, and D and trimming were worked out from the DNA. Of under 200,000 clones in the sample, approximately 90% were seen once. The CDR3 is 15 residues long. Per germline, CDR1 SEHNR and CDR2 FQNEAQ (reference sequence). V was pared by 5 bases and J by 1 base, with 14 bases between. The sample is drawn from a study of blood T cell repertoires in COVID-19. Turning to the study itself: Sources were T cells, B-cell-depleted T cells, or PBMCs; the material itself was cDNA or gDNA.

The gene calls are TRBV7-9 and TRBJ1-1; D is possibly TRBD1 (6 bases). Sequencing input: peripheral blood. This sequence was found in a man in his 60s with active or convalescent COVID-19. Here the CDR3 reads CASSLRAGENTEAFF. The CDR3 nucleotides read TGTGCCAGCAGCCTAAGGGCAGGGGAGAACACTGAAGCTTTCTTT.